The clone carrying this T cell receptor beta chain was seen just once. The record originates from a study of T cells in tuberculosis. Whole-study findings and limits: T cells binding CD1B-GMM tetramer weakly possibly escaped the sort.

V was pared by 3 bases and J by 7 bases, with 15 bases between. Germline CDR1 reads WSHSY; CDR2 reads SAAADI. This CDR3 is 14 amino acids long. Only in-frame clones appear in the TCRdb table, and some are missing; sequencing was by immunoSEQ multiplex PCR. The sample holds 70,000 to 95,000 clones, approximately 91% seen once. After thawing and overnight rest, PBMC were stained with GMM-loaded CD1B tetramer, viability dye and anti-CD3 for sorting. CD1B tetramers were loaded with Rhodococcus equi-derived C32 glucose monomycolate. CD14-expressing monocytes were removed from PBMC before cryopreservation and sorting.

This sequence originates from an adult woman with latent tuberculosis. This chain connects TRBV10-2 to TRBJ1-2, with D unclear. The specimen was CD1b-GMM tetramer-negative cells sorted from PBMCs. CDR3 sequence: CASSEAQPDAGYTF. DNA of the CDR3: TGCGCCAGCAGTGAAGCGCAGCCCGACGCTGGCTACACCTTC.